This TCR beta chain was identified during a study of tissue T cells after allogeneic stem cell transplantation. TCRdb's table, derived via immunoSEQ multiplex PCR, lists solely in-frame clones and lacks some. Among approximately 17,000 clones, about 70% were seen once, and the ten largest hold roughly 0.91%. Points on this clone: Here the gene names and germline are mouse. The CDR3 end lies 1 residue beyond the end of the read and is filled in from the germline J gene.

The CDR3 has 13 amino acids. The germline gives CDR1 NNHNN, CDR2 SYGAGS (reference sequence). The J segment lost 8 bases and the V segment lost 2 bases, leaving 2 bases of the junction unmatched. Sequencing used spleen. The receptor comes from a female BALB/c mouse in good health. This strain's MHC haplotype is H2-d. The chain uses TRBV13-2 and TRBJ1-5, with 9 bases lining up with TRBD1. CDR3 residues: CASGDGTGKAPLF. The sequenced part of the CDR3 DNA is TGTGCCAGCGGTGACGGGACAGGGAAGGCTCCGCTT.